These 9 T cell receptor beta chains were all obtained from the same sample, sequenced in a study of CD8 T cells in Susac syndrome. Reverse transcription used about 0.45 to 1 ug RNA and random hexamers. MiXCR was run by TCRdb on the immunoSEQ multiplex PCR reads, yielding one entry per CDR3 protein. Here the sample spans 75,000 to 100,000 distinct CDR3 sequences, about 94% being singletons. The sample taken for sequencing was CD8+ T cells from PBMCs. Source of these receptors: a human donor in good health.

The chain uses TRBV27 and TRBJ2-7; D possibly uses TRBD1 or TRBD2 (5 bases each). CDR1 is MNHEY, CDR2 SMNVEV, per germline (reference sequence). The V end lost 3 bases, the J end lost 6 bases, and 9 bases lay between the germline ends. This CDR3 is 12 amino acids long. CDR3 region: CASSFLGGEQYV. The CDR3 DNA is TGTGCCAGCAGTTTTCTTGGGGGCGAGCAGTACGTC.

The gene calls are TRBV24-1 and TRBJ2-4, with TRBD2 as a possible D gene (5 bases). The germline CDR1 and CDR2 sequences are KGHDR and SFDVKD. Trimming left V 0 bases short and J 12 bases short, with 8 bases between. The CDR3 extends over 12 amino acids. The CDR3 is CATSDLRGRQYF. The CDR3 DNA is TGTGCCACCAGTGATTTGCGGGGTCGTCAGTACTTC.

The chain couples TRBV7-6 to TRBJ2-1, with 10 bases matching TRBD2. The V and J ends lost 1 base and 2 bases, in that order; junction bases with no gene match: 2. The CDR3 extends over 16 amino acids. Germline V CDR1 and CDR2: SGHVS, FNYEAQ. The CDR3 DNA reads as TGTGCCAGCAGCTTAGGCAGCGGGAGGGCCTACAATGAGCAGTTCTTC. Protein: CASSLGSGRAYNEQFF.

This clonotype has a single count. The rearrangement links TRBV27 to TRBJ1-3; D remains unclear. Per the germline V gene, CDR1 is MNHEY and CDR2 is SMNVEV (reference sequence). V lost 5 bases, J lost 8 bases, and 19 bases lay in between. The CDR3 contains 15 residues. CDR3 amino acids: CASSRTVGRVHTIYF. The CDR3 DNA is TGTGCCAGCAGTCGGACGGTTGGTAGGGTACACACCATATATTTT.

This chain uses TRBV29-1 with TRBJ1-2; no definite D call. The CDR3 length is 12 residues. Per germline, CDR1 SQVTM and CDR2 ANQGSEA. Trimming shortened V by 5 bases and J by 3 bases, and 10 bases separated the two germline ends. CDR3 DNA: TGCAGCGTTTGGGCGTGGGACTATGGCTACACCTTC. Translation: CSVWAWDYGYTF.

This clonotype showed up just a few times. The V gene is TRBV7-2, the J gene TRBJ2-5; TRBD2 agrees at 11 bases. Per the germline V gene, CDR1 is SGHTA and CDR2 is FQGNSA. The CDR3 runs 19 residues. With 0 bases clipped from V and 7 bases from J, the junction kept 16 bases outside the gene matches. DNA for the CDR3: TGTGCCAGCAGCTTAGCTCAGGGGACTAGCGGAATTATGGGGTGGACCCAGTACTTC. This encodes CASSLAQGTSGIMGWTQYF.

This clonotype is a singleton in its sample. The chain combines TRBV18 with TRBJ2-3; TRBD1 might be the D (6 bases). Per germline, CDR1 KGHSH and CDR2 LQKENI. Trimming removed 4 bases from V and 3 bases from J, with 20 bases in between. The CDR3 has 17 amino acids. In nucleotides, the CDR3 is TGTGCCAGCTCACTACTCGATACAGGGCTTAGGACAGATACGCAGTATTTT. This encodes CASSLLDTGLRTDTQYF.

The chain recombines TRBV9 with TRBJ1-1; D not certain. Germline values: CDR1 SGDLS, CDR2 YYNGEE. V was shortened by 0 bases and J by 4 bases, with 13 bases between the two germline ends. CDR3 size: 15 residues. CDR3 bases: TGTGCCAGCAGCGTAGCAGCCCCCGGTTTCACTGAAGCTTTCTTT. Encoded protein: CASSVAAPGFTEAFF. The variable domain in full, completed from reference TRBV9 and TRBJ1-1, reads DSGVTQTPKHLITATGQRVTLRCSPRSGDLSVYWYQQSLDQGLQFLIQYYNGEERAKGNILERFSAQQFPDLHSELNLSSLELGDSALYFCASSVAAPGFTEAFFGQGTRLTVV.

This chain links TRBV4-3 with TRBJ2-5, with D possibly TRBD2 on 5 matching bases. V was cut by 1 base and J by 2 bases, with 11 bases left in between. This CDR3 has 15 residues. Germline V gives CDR1 LGHNA, CDR2 YSLEER. The CDR3 DNA reads as TGCGCCAGCAGCCAAGCGGCTAGCCCTCAAGAGACCCAGTACTTC. Translation: CASSQAASPQETQYF.